These 13 T cell receptor beta chains share one sample of origin, sequenced in a study of blood T cells in healthy people across ages (dated by TCRdb to between 2015 and 2016). Library generation was performed with 5' RACE. The sequencing machine was an Illumina HiSeq 2500. A second PCR of about 6 to 11 cycles was run with a J-beta primer mix and a sample-barcoded 5' primer. The public reads were run again by TCRdb, first through fastp at Q25 and then through MiXCR, and only productive beta chains were kept. Here each entry gathers all rows of one CDR3 protein and keeps the most common genes and DNA. Counted in this sample were some 860,000 distinct CDR3 sequences; more than 50% of them appeared once. The ten largest clonotypes hold roughly 26% of the sample. Input material: blood. Every receptor here comes from a man aged 35-49 years in good health.

This clonotype occurred a few times. The chain joins TRBV5-1 to TRBJ2-3, with 7 nucleotides matching TRBD1. The V and J ends lost 4 bases and 3 bases, in that order; junction bases with no gene match: 5. The CDR3 spans 14 residues. Germline V CDR1 and CDR2: SGHRS, YFSETQ. In DNA form, the CDR3 reads TGCGCCAGCAGCCAAACAGGGGTAACAGATACGCAGTATTTT. Its translation: CASSQTGVTDTQYF.

The chain couples TRBV7-8 to TRBJ2-3; TRBD2 agrees at 13 bases. CDR1 and CDR2 from the germline V gene are SGHVS and FQNEAQ. This CDR3 has 17 amino acids. With 5 bases clipped from V and 2 bases from J, the junction kept 7 bases outside the gene matches. The DNA for the CDR3 is TGTGCCAGCAGCCCGGGGACTAGCGGGACCGTCACAGATACGCAGTATTTT. Protein: CASSPGTSGTVTDTQYF.

The chain couples TRBV6-2 or TRBV6-3 to TRBJ2-1, with 11 bases aligning to TRBD2. Germline V gene lookup returns CDR1 MNHEY and CDR2 SVGEGT. V lost 6 bases to trimming and J lost 2 bases; unmatched junction nucleotides: 6. There are 16 residues in the CDR3. The CDR3 bases are TGTGCCAGCAGCCTTAGCGGGAGGGCCGCCTACAATGAGCAGTTCTTC. It codes for CASSLSGRAAYNEQFF.

This clonotype has a handful of counts. The chain combines TRBV28 with TRBJ2-1, with 8 bases that match TRBD2. This CDR3 is 14 amino acids long. Trimming removed 5 bases from V and 1 base from J; junction bases left unmatched: 1. The germline V gene has CDR1 MDHEN and CDR2 SYDVKM. CDR3: CASSKRGSYNEQFF. CDR3 DNA sequence: TGTGCCAGCAGTAAGCGGGGGTCCTACAATGAGCAGTTCTTC.

The chain couples TRBV4-2 to TRBJ2-3, with a weak D call TRBD2 (5 bases). V was cut by 1 base and J by 1 base, with 15 bases left in between. Germline V gives CDR1 LGHNA, CDR2 YNFKEQ. The CDR3 length is 17 residues. The CDR3 protein is CASSQVPSGSGTDTQYF. For the CDR3, the DNA is TGTGCCAGCAGCCAAGTTCCGAGTGGTAGCGGCACAGATACGCAGTATTTT.

Notes on this clonotype: The junction does not match germline at one end; this may be a read error. The chain carries TRBV5-6 and TRBJ2-3; D possibly corresponds to TRBD1 (6 bases). The length of the CDR3 is 14 residues. Germline CDR1 reads SGHDT; CDR2 reads YYEEEE. The CDR3 DNA follows: TGTGCCAGCAGAGAACTGGGGGACACAGATGCGCAGTATTTT. This encodes CASRELGDTDAQYF.

This chain uses TRBV7-3 with TRBJ2-7, with D possibly matching TRBD1 (5 bases). CDR3 size: 13 residues. V dropped 8 bases and J dropped 7 bases, with 18 bases sitting between them. The V gene's germline CDR1 is SGHTA and CDR2 FQGTGA. CDR3 DNA sequence: TGTGCCAGCGGGTTACAGGAGCACAATGAGCAGTACTTC. This sequence encodes CASGLQEHNEQYF.

This clonotype was detected a few times. V and J are TRBV14 and TRBJ2-1, with TRBD1 matching 8 bases. J was trimmed by 10 bases and V by 6 bases; bases with no gene match: 8. The CDR3 runs 13 residues. Germline CDR1 is SGHDN and CDR2 is FVKESK. The CDR3 nucleotides read TGTGCCAGCAGTCGCGGACAGGGACGCGAGCAGTTCTTC. Its protein product is CASSRGQGREQFF. Variable domain in full (rest from reference TRBV14 and TRBJ2-1): EAGVTQFPSHSVIEKGQTVTLRCDPISGHDNLYWYRRVMGKEIKFLLHFVKESKQDESGMPNNRFLAERTGGTYSTLKVQPAELEDSGVYFCASSRGQGREQFFGPGTRLTVL.

The chain couples TRBV20-1 to TRBJ1-5, with 7 bases lining up with TRBD1. The germline V gene has CDR1 DFQATT and CDR2 SNEGSKA (reference sequence). This CDR3 comprises 14 residues. The trim removed 1 base at V and 4 bases at J, leaving 4 bases unmatched. CDR3: CSARAGQANQPQHF. DNA of the CDR3: TGCAGTGCTAGAGCAGGACAGGCTAATCAGCCCCAGCATTTT.

This clonotype appeared a few times. The J gene is TRBJ2-4, the V gene TRBV7-2; D call uncertain. The better agreement between TRBJ2-7 and the DNA end casts doubt on the J call. Germline CDR1 is SGHTA and CDR2 is FQGNSA. This CDR3 spans 15 amino acids. For the CDR3, the DNA is TGTGCCAGCAGCTTAGATCGCGTCAACCCCTACGAGCAGTACTTC. Translation gives CASSLDRVNPYEQYF.

The rearrangement links TRBV7-3 to TRBJ2-1; 10 nucleotides line up with TRBD2. The CDR3 loop spans 15 amino acids. CDR1 and CDR2 from the germline V gene are SGHTA and FQGTGA. V trimming: 8 bases; J trimming: 4 bases; junction bases outside the gene matches: 8. CDR3: CASCLIAGGYNEQFF. The CDR3, as DNA: TGTGCCAGCTGCCTGATAGCGGGGGGATACAATGAGCAGTTCTTC.

This clonotype was counted between two and nine times. The CDR3 spells CASSVAGQGYGYTF. DNA for the CDR3: TGTGCCAGCAGCGTGGCGGGACAGGGGTATGGCTACACCTTC. This rearrangement joins TRBV9 to TRBJ1-2; TRBD1 matches 10 bases. Germline V gene lookup returns CDR1 SGDLS and CDR2 YYNGEE. The CDR3 totals 14 residues. The V gene end was trimmed by 2 bases and the J gene end by 5 bases; junction bases not matched to a gene: 3.

The chain joins TRBV2 to TRBJ2-5, with no clear D. Germline assignment: CDR1 SNHLY and CDR2 FYNNEI. CDR3 length: 13 amino acids. V was trimmed by 4 bases and J by 4 bases, leaving 10 bases between them. Written as DNA, the CDR3 is TGTGCCAGCAGTGTAGTACCCTCAGAGACCCAGTACTTC. As protein: CASSVVPSETQYF.